This record covers a single T cell receptor (beta chain). Time point of the sample: pre-treatment baseline. This sample is drawn from a study of blood T cell dynamics during melanoma immunotherapy. Using immunoSEQ multiplex PCR, the repertoire was profiled, and TCRdb retains in-frame clones only, with some absent. This sample yields under 15,000 clones, of which 86% are seen a single time; 3.5% to 4.5% belongs to the top ten. Germline CDR1 is LNHDA and CDR2 is SQIVND (reference sequence). The ends lost 6 bases at V and 2 bases at J; junction bases unmatched: 2. This CDR3 has 14 amino acids. The sequencing here drew on blood, taken from a patient treated with checkpoint blockade. The sequence came from a human donor with melanoma. V is TRBV19 and J is TRBJ2-3; 10 nucleotides line up with TRBD2. Here the CDR3 reads CASRLAGATDTQYF. The CDR3 DNA sequence: TGTGCCAGTAGGCTAGCGGGGGCCACAGATACGCAGTATTTT.